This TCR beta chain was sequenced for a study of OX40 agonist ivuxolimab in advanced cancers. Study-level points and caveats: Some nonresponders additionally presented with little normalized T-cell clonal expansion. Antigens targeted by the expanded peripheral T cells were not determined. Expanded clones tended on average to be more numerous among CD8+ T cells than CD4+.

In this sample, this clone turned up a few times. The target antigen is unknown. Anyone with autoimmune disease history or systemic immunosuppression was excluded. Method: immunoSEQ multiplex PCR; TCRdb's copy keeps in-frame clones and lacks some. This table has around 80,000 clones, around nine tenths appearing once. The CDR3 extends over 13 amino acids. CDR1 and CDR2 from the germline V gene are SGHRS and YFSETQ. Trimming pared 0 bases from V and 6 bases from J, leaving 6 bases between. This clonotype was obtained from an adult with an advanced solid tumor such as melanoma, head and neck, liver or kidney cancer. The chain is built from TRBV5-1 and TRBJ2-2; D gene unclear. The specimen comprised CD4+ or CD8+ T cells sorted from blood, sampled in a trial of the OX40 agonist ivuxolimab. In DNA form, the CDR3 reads TGCGCCAGCAGCTTGGAAGGCGCCGGGGAGCTGTTTTTT. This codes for CASSLEGAGELFF. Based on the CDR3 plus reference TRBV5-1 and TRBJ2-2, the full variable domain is KAGVTQTPRYLIKTRGQQVTLSCSPISGHRSVSWYQQTPGQGLQFLFEYFSETQRNKGNFPGRFSGRQFSNSRSEMNVSTLELGDSALYLCASSLEGAGELFFGEGSRLTVL.